Sequencing of this T cell receptor beta chain was carried out in a study of control samples from healthy donors and cancer patients (dated by TCRdb to the early 2020s). The library was built by means of the immunoSEQ multiplex PCR assay. The clones in this table, taken by TCRdb from immuneACCESS, are in-frame only. Not every clone is retained; where verified, under half of the shortfall comes from an unresolved V gene, and the cause of the rest is unknown. Counted in this sample were over 50,000 clones; about 80% of them appeared once. Over 9.5% of the sample is taken by the ten largest. On this clone itself: This receptor's antigen is unknown. No base qualities exist here, and no much larger clone lies one base off it.

CDR1 LNHNV and CDR2 YYDKDF were looked up in the germline V gene (reference sequence). The CDR3, cysteine through phenylalanine, is 17 amino acids long. Left in the record is the CDR3 DNA by itself, 51 bases read in frame from the first base. Ends trimmed: V by 5 bases, J by 1 base; bases unmatched to a gene: 10. This TCR was recovered from a man between 65 and 80 years old in good health. The sample taken for sequencing was blood. The chain links TRBV15 with TRBJ1-4; 7 bases in the junction line up with TRBD1. The bases read TGTGCCACCAGCTCCCGGGAGGGGGCCCTAACTAATGAAAAACTGTTTTTT. It codes for CATSSREGALTNEKLFF.